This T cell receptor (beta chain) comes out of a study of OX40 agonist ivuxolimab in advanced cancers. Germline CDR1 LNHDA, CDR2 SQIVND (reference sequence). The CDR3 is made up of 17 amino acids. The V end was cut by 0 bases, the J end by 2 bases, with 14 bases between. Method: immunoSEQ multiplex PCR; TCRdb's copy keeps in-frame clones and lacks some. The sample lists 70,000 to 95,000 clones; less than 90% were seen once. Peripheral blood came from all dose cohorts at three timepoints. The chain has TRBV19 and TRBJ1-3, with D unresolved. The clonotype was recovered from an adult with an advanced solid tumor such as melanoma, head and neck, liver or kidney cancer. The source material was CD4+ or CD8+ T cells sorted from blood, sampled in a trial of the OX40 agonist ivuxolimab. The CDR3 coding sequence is TGTGCCAGTAGTATAGATGGAACAAGAAGGGCTGGAAACACCATATATTTT. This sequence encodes CASSIDGTRRAGNTIYF.